This TCR beta chain is from a study of post-analysis software for immune sequencing data. Turning to the study itself: Both relapsing-remitting and secondary progressive multiple sclerosis featured among the disease courses, as did progressive-relapsing multiple sclerosis. Findings and caveats of the study: In patients, five TRBV segments were more frequent than in controls, with TRBV5-6, TRBV5-1 and TRBV20-1 among them.

The CDR3 length is 11 residues. Germline CDR1 is SEHNR and CDR2 is FQNEAQ (reference sequence). Trimming removed 6 bases at V and 8 bases at J, with 10 bases between. This clonotype came up a few times. Its target is unknown. TCR beta cDNA libraries had unique molecular identifiers. TCRdb re-analysed the PCR reads in MiXCR, keeping a single row per CDR3 protein. The sample records around 770,000 distinct CDR3 sequences, 35% to 55% being singletons. The rearrangement joins TRBV7-9 to TRBJ1-2; no firm D call. Sequencing was done on a sample of blood. The sequence came from a girl between 10 and 17 years old with multiple sclerosis. Written as DNA, the CDR3 is TGTGCCAGCAGGGGCGAGGAGGGCTACACCTTC. Protein sequence: CASRGEEGYTF.